This TCR beta chain stems from a study of blood T cell repertoires in COVID-19. Study at large: The study drew acute and convalescent COVID-19 samples from the United States, Italy and Spain.

Recruitment covered fewer than 25 US areas and drew participants whose ages spanned about 18 to 89 years. Symptom resolution, clearance, or two negative PCRs marked donors in Cohort 3 as recovered. Original handling: Amplified reference gene primers provided the basis for estimating nucleated cell counts. Libraries were prepared by immunoSEQ multiplex PCR; TCRdb keeps only in-frame clonotypes and omits some of them. V, J and clone size were drawn from that table, and D and trimming were deduced from the DNA. The sample gives approximately 200,000 clones, about 85% of which show up once; approximately 11% is in the top ten. Specimen: PBMCs or T cells enriched from blood (not recorded which). This receptor was identified in a young man who had recovered from COVID-19.

The DNA for the CDR3 is TGTGCCAGTAGTACGGACAGGGGGCGCAAAGATACGCAGTATTTT. Translated, it gives CASSTDRGRKDTQYF. The chain has TRBV19 and TRBJ2-3, with TRBD1 identical over 11 bases. Germline trimming cut 4 bases from V and 5 bases from J; bases unmatched to any gene: 5. CDR1 and CDR2 (germline): LNHDA, SQIVND (reference sequence). The CDR3 is 15 residues long.